Below, 10 T cell receptor beta chains from the same sample are listed, as sequenced in a study of graft-versus-host responses after intestinal transplantation. TCRdb keeps only in-frame clones here, not all; method: immunoSEQ multiplex PCR. This repertoire shows 40,000 or so clones, about 95% found once; its top ten account for around 0.2%. Antigens of these TCRs are unknown. Sequenced material: unstimulated CD8+ T cells sorted from spleen or lymph node cells, taken before transplant. The source is a human donor who was the organ donor for an intestinal transplant.

The chain combines TRBV9 with TRBJ2-3, with 15 bases lining up with TRBD2. The germline V gene encodes CDR1 SGDLS and CDR2 YYNGEE. The CDR3 totals 16 residues. The trim removed 4 bases at V and 3 bases at J, leaving 3 bases unmatched. CDR3 amino acids: CASSPGLAGGTDTQYF. CDR3 DNA sequence: TGTGCCAGCAGCCCAGGACTAGCGGGGGGGACAGATACGCAGTATTTT. Combining the CDR3 with reference TRBV9 and TRBJ2-3 gives the whole variable domain DSGVTQTPKHLITATGQRVTLRCSPRSGDLSVYWYQQSLDQGLQFLIQYYNGEERAKGNILERFSAQQFPDLHSELNLSSLELGDSALYFCASSPGLAGGTDTQYFGPGTRLTVL.

The rearrangement joins TRBV6-1 to TRBJ1-2, with D tentatively TRBD1 (5 bases). The CDR3 sequence is 16 residues long. The V and J ends lost 0 bases and 0 bases respectively, with 11 bases between them. CDR1 MNHNS and CDR2 SASEGT come from the germline V gene. CDR3 protein: CASSEAPMDTNYGYTF. The CDR3 bases are TGTGCCAGCAGTGAAGCCCCTATGGACACTAACTATGGCTACACCTTC.

The genes are TRBV5-1 and TRBJ2-7; 7 nucleotides match TRBD1. V trimming: 3 bases; J trimming: 2 bases; junction bases outside the gene matches: 5. Per the germline V gene, CDR1 is SGHRS and CDR2 is YFSETQ. The CDR3 has 14 amino acids. This CDR3 is CASSWRQGAYEQYF. In nucleotides, the CDR3 is TGCGCCAGCAGCTGGAGACAGGGAGCCTACGAGCAGTACTTC.

The chain is built from TRBV27 and TRBJ2-6; no clear D. V lost 0 bases, J lost 12 bases, and 15 bases lay in between. Germline CDR1 reads MNHEY; CDR2 reads SMNVEV (reference sequence). The CDR3 covers 15 residues. In DNA form, the CDR3 reads TGTGCCAGCAGTTTATCCCACCCACTCTCCTCCGTCCTGACTTTC. It specifies CASSLSHPLSSVLTF. The full variable domain, its missing parts supplied by reference TRBV27 and TRBJ2-6, is EAQVTQNPRYLITVTGKKLTVTCSQNMNHEYMSWYRQDPGLGLRQIYYSMNVEVTDKGDVPEGYKVSRKEKRNFPLILESPSPNQTSLYFCASSLSHPLSSVLTFGAGSRLTVL.

This chain joins TRBV6-1 and TRBJ2-3, with TRBD2 identical over 9 bases. Germline CDR1 and CDR2: MNHNS and SASEGT. The CDR3 totals 18 residues. Germline trimming cut 0 bases from V and 0 bases from J; bases unmatched to any gene: 7. CDR3 sequence reads: CASSEAGGGEVSTDTQYF. In nucleotides, the CDR3 is TGTGCCAGCAGTGAAGCCGGCGGGGGGGAGGTTAGCACAGATACGCAGTATTTT.

J is TRBJ1-1 and V is TRBV7-9; D is unresolved. Germline CDR1 SEHNR, CDR2 FQNEAQ (reference sequence). The CDR3 totals 12 residues. Deletions cut 3 bases from V and 1 base from J, with 3 bases between. CDR3 coding DNA: TGTGCCAGCAGCTTTCAGAACACTGAAGCTTTCTTT. Translating gives CASSFQNTEAFF.

This clone was seen just once. The chain combines TRBV19 with TRBJ1-1, with a possible D match to TRBD1 (6 bases). Trimming removed 3 bases from V and 3 bases from J, with 11 bases in between. Germline CDR1 LNHDA, CDR2 SQIVND (reference sequence). CDR3 length equals 14 residues. The CDR3 DNA reads as TGTGCCAGTAGTATTTGGGGGGCGGACACTGAAGCTTTCTTT. This translates into CASSIWGADTEAFF.

This chain joins TRBV11-2 and TRBJ1-1; tentatively, D is TRBD1 (6 bases). Germline lookup yields CDR1 SGHAT and CDR2 FQNNGV. Trimming stripped 5 bases from V and 4 bases from J, with 11 bases between. CDR3 length: 13 residues. CDR3: CASSKQGVTEAFF. As DNA, the CDR3 is TGTGCCAGCAGCAAACAGGGTGTCACTGAAGCTTTCTTT.

This clone was observed a single time. The rearrangement uses TRBV4-1 and TRBJ2-1; possible D gene TRBD2, 6 bases. The V gene lost 0 bases and the J gene lost 0 bases, with 6 bases spanning the gap. CDR1 is MGHRA and CDR2 is YSYEKL in the germline V gene. This CDR3 comprises 15 residues. CDR3 nucleotide sequence: TGCGCCAGCAGCCAAGACGGGAGCTCCTACAATGAGCAGTTCTTC. It is translated as CASSQDGSSYNEQFF.

The chain combines TRBV5-6 with TRBJ1-2, with 8 bases fitting TRBD1. Trimming removed 1 base from V and 3 bases from J; junction bases left unmatched: 14. The CDR3 is 18 amino acids. Looked up from germline, CDR1 is SGHDT and CDR2 is YYEEEE. DNA for the CDR3: TGTGCCAGCAGCTTGATGCGCTTCGTCAGGGGGCAAGACTATGGCTACACCTTC. It is translated as CASSLMRFVRGQDYGYTF.